The clone carrying this T cell receptor (beta chain) was counted many times. This sample is drawn from a study of early T cells in non-severe SARS-CoV-2 infection. Per the germline V gene, CDR1 is DFQATT and CDR2 is SNEGSKA (reference sequence). The CDR3 totals 14 residues. Trimming left V 3 bases short and J 1 base short, with 12 bases between. One entry per CDR3 protein results from TCRdb running MiXCR on the 5' RACE reads. The sample includes just under 65,000 distinct CDR3 sequences, about an eighth of them seen just once. This chain links TRBV20-1 with TRBJ2-5, with D perhaps matching TRBD1 or TRBD2 (6 bases each). The sample taken for sequencing was whole blood. This clonotype was obtained from an adult who was a healthcare worker with PCR-confirmed SARS-CoV-2 infection or an uninfected control (not recorded which). The CDR3 DNA reads TGCAGTGCTAGCACCCCGGGGGCCCAAGAGACCCAGTACTTC. This codes for CSASTPGAQETQYF.